This T cell receptor beta chain derives from a study of T cell repertoires in cytomegalovirus infection. About the research overall: Indicated by public TCR beta signatures were CMV infection and matching HLA type.

This CDR3 spans 13 amino acids. V shed 4 bases, J shed 7 bases, and the junction held 5 bases outside the gene matches. CDR1 and CDR2 (germline): SQVTM, ANQGSEA. Each CDR3 protein is one row after TCRdb ran MiXCR on the reads. The repertoire consists of about 180,000 distinct CDR3 sequences, with about an eighth occurring once and the leading ten covering 27%. The receptor was derived from a human donor in good health (CMV status not recorded). Some clones in this sample may be carry-over from other donors' samples. This sequence joins TRBV29-1 and TRBJ2-2, with TRBD1 matching over 8 bases. The sequencing input was PBMCs. The CDR3 loop reads CSVVQGAVGELFF. CDR3 coding DNA: TGCAGCGTTGTTCAGGGGGCCGTCGGGGAGCTGTTTTTT.